Following are 4 T cell receptor beta chains from one sample sequenced in a study of shared clonotypes between healthy human individuals. Profiling relied on immunoSEQ multiplex PCR, and the TCRdb table lists in-frame clones only, not all of them. The sample lists about 2.1 million clones; just under 95% were seen once. Naive CD8 cells were CD45RO-negative, positively selected for CCR7, excluding terminally differentiated effector memory CD45RA+ cells. Sequenced input: naive CD8+ T cells from PBMCs. These receptors were collected from a man aged 18 to 30 in good health. Some clones in this sample may be carry-over from other donors' samples.

This rearrangement joins TRBV5-1 to TRBJ1-1; no clear D. Germline V CDR1 and CDR2: SGHRS, YFSETQ. The CDR3 runs 11 residues. Trimming stripped 6 bases from V and 4 bases from J, with 7 bases between. The CDR3 bases are TGCGCCAGCAAAGGTGGCACTGAAGCTTTCTTT. Amino acids: CASKGGTEAFF.

This chain uses TRBV6-4 with TRBJ2-4; 8 bases map to TRBD2. J lost 6 bases, V lost 3 bases, and 4 bases had no gene match. The CDR3 runs 14 residues. Germline loops: CDR1 MRHNA, CDR2 SNTAGT. The CDR3, as DNA: TGTGCCAGCAGTGAAGGGACTAGTAGAAACATTCAGTACTTC. The encoded protein is CASSEGTSRNIQYF.

The CDR3 region has the DNA TGTGCCAGCAGCTTAGGCGTCCACACTGAAGCTTTCTTT. Translation: CASSLGVHTEAFF. The chain links TRBV7-8 to TRBJ1-1; no clear D gene. In germline, CDR1 is SGHVS, CDR2 FQNEAQ. This CDR3 has 13 residues. Deletions cut 1 base from V and 3 bases from J, with 6 bases between.

The chain employs TRBV6-4 and TRBJ2-2; 7 bases line up with TRBD1. In germline, CDR1 is MRHNA, CDR2 SNTAGT. CDR3 length equals 13 residues. V gave up 8 bases and J gave up 1 base; unmatched junction bases: 1. CDR3 sequence reads: CASRDRNTGELFF. For the CDR3, the DNA is TGTGCCAGCCGGGACAGGAACACCGGGGAGCTGTTTTTT.